Below, 10 T cell receptor beta chains from the same sample are listed, as sequenced in a study of blood T cell repertoires in COVID-19. Libraries were prepared by immunoSEQ multiplex PCR; TCRdb keeps only in-frame clonotypes and omits some of them. The sample holds fewer than 85,000 clones, about four fifths seen once. Specimen: peripheral blood. The receptors derive from a woman older than 75 with active or convalescent COVID-19.

This chain links TRBV5-4 with TRBJ1-1; a weak D match, TRBD1 (5 bases). The V gene's germline CDR1 is SGHNT and CDR2 YYREEE (reference sequence). The V end lost 5 bases, the J end lost 1 base, and 15 bases lay between the germline ends. The CDR3 has 15 amino acids. The CDR3 bases are TGTGCCAGCAGGCCGGGACTGCAGGGGAACACTGAAGCTTTCTTT. Its protein product is CASRPGLQGNTEAFF.

The V call is TRBV4-3, the J call TRBJ2-2; 10 bases align to TRBD2. The germline gives CDR1 LGHNA, CDR2 YSLEER. V was clipped by 0 bases and J by 4 bases; unmatched bases: 14. The CDR3 runs 20 residues. As DNA, the CDR3 is TGCGCCAGCAGCCAAGAGGGCCCCCATAGCGGGGGGCCTCTCACCGGGGAGCTGTTTTTT. It specifies CASSQEGPHSGGPLTGELFF.

The V gene is TRBV19, the J gene TRBJ2-2; TRBD2 matches at 8 bases. Germline CDR1 and CDR2: LNHDA and SQIVND (reference sequence). This CDR3 is built from 14 residues. J was trimmed by 6 bases and V by 5 bases; bases with no gene match: 5. CDR3 residues: CASSFLAGAGELFF. The CDR3 DNA reads TGTGCCAGTAGTTTCCTAGCGGGTGCCGGGGAGCTGTTTTTT.

V is TRBV7-3 and J is TRBJ2-2; unclear D gene. CDR3 size: 14 residues. Germline CDR1 SGHTA, CDR2 FQGTGA. The germline V and J ends were trimmed by 7 bases and 4 bases, with 13 bases remaining between them. The CDR3 DNA sequence: TGTGCCAGCAACACATTAATCCCCACCGGGGAGCTGTTTTTT. Translating it yields CASNTLIPTGELFF.

This rearrangement joins TRBV5-1 to TRBJ2-5; 10 bases align to TRBD1. CDR1 is SGHRS and CDR2 is YFSETQ in the germline V gene. The CDR3 consists of 15 residues. V lost 1 base and J lost 2; bases outside the gene matches: 2. The CDR3 DNA sequence: TGCGCCAGCAGCTTGCTGGGACAGGGGCAAGAGACCCAGTACTTC. It is translated as CASSLLGQGQETQYF.

This clone was detected only a few times. This rearrangement joins TRBV19 to TRBJ1-1; weak D call: TRBD1 (5 bases). This CDR3 is built from 16 residues. CDR1 and CDR2 (germline): LNHDA, SQIVND (reference sequence). V gave up 4 bases and J gave up 0 bases, with 15 bases separating them. CDR3 protein: CASSKQLQVMNTEAFF. CDR3 bases: TGTGCCAGTAGTAAGCAGCTACAGGTGATGAACACTGAAGCTTTCTTT.

Comment on this clone: An end of the junction differs from the germline gene, which may be a read error. The rearrangement links TRBV20-1 to TRBJ1-1, with a tentative D call TRBD1 (5 bases). This CDR3 is built from 10 residues. Germline CDR1 is DFQATT and CDR2 is SNEGSKA (reference sequence). The CDR3 loop is CSAIGEAAFF. The CDR3 DNA follows: TGCAGCGCTATAGGGGAAGCGGCTTTCTTT.

The table lists this clone with a count of one. CDR3 loop: CASSYNQRDTDTQYF. As DNA, the CDR3 is TGTGCCAGCAGTTACAACCAGCGGGACACAGATACGCAGTATTTT. The V gene is TRBV6-2 or TRBV6-3, the J gene TRBJ2-3; 7 bases are shared with TRBD2. J gave up 2 bases and V 2 bases, and 4 bases lay outside the gene matches. Per the germline V gene, CDR1 is MNHEY and CDR2 is SVGEGT. The CDR3 length is 15 residues.

In its sample, this clone was seen once. V is TRBV19 and J is TRBJ2-1, with D perhaps TRBD2 (6 bases). From germline, CDR1 is LNHDA and CDR2 SQIVND (reference sequence). Deletions cut 6 bases from V and 4 bases from J, with 16 bases between. The CDR3 is made up of 15 amino acids. CDR3 nucleotides: TGTGCCAGTAGCCCGACTAGTCCGATGTACAATGAGCAGTTCTTC. It is translated as CASSPTSPMYNEQFF.

The genes are TRBV6-2 or TRBV6-3 and TRBJ1-1; perhaps TRBD1 as D (5 bases). The CDR3 is made up of 14 amino acids. The ends were cut back, 3 bases at V and 2 bases at J, with 10 bases in the middle. CDR1 and CDR2 (germline): MNHEY, SVGEGT. CDR3 sequence: CASSYNRFNTEAFF. In DNA, the CDR3 is TGTGCCAGCAGTTATAACAGGTTTAACACTGAAGCTTTCTTT.